This TCR beta chain was identified during a study of identical twins. TCRdb called the 5' RACE reads again in MiXCR, with one record for every CDR3 protein. The sample records 1,800,000 or so distinct CDR3 sequences, less than 35% being singletons. This clonotype was picked up a small number of times. What it binds is not known. Overall study findings and caveats: The conclusions drew on cross-sectional statistical analysis instead of tracking the same donors.

V lost 0 bases to trimming and J lost 0 bases, with 5 bases between them. The CDR3 extends over 14 amino acids. Germline CDR1 and CDR2: KGHDR and SFDVKD. Source material: cord blood. The gene calls are TRBV24-1 and TRBJ2-7; D perhaps matches TRBD2 (5 bases). This TCR was recovered from a newborn girl in good health. In DNA form, the CDR3 reads TGTGCCACCAGTGATTTGGGGAGCTCCTACGAGCAGTACTTC. Residues: CATSDLGSSYEQYF.